Below are 3 T cell receptor beta chains sequenced from a single sample in a study of vaccination effects on CD4 cells after COVID-19. Before sequencing took place, the ViraFEST assay used viral peptide pools to expand antigen-specific CD4+ T cells. Cultured cells yielded isolated CD4+ T cells after 10 to 11 days. The person was diagnosed with PCR-confirmed SARS-CoV-2 infection between March and December 2020. Some clones are missing from TCRdb's copy, which holds only in-frame ones; the method was immunoSEQ multiplex PCR. The sample consists of more than 20,000 clones, 60% to 80% of them appearing once. These TCRs' antigens remain unknown. The source was CD4+ T cells from PBMCs cultured with HCoV-NL63 spike peptides, collected before COVID-19 vaccination. All receptors derive from a human donor who had a prior SARS-CoV-2 infection.

This sequence joins TRBV29-1 and TRBJ2-7; 13 bases match TRBD2. Germline values: CDR1 SQVTM, CDR2 ANQGSEA. V lost 5 bases to trimming and J lost 5 bases; unmatched junction nucleotides: 6. The CDR3 covers 14 residues. This CDR3 is CSVRTSGSLHEQYF. CDR3 coding DNA: TGCAGCGTTAGGACTAGCGGGAGTTTACACGAGCAGTACTTC.

The V call is TRBV7-9, the J call TRBJ2-2; D unresolved. Trimming removed 3 bases from V and 4 bases from J, with 6 bases in between. The length of the CDR3 is 13 residues. Germline CDR1 SEHNR, CDR2 FQNEAQ (reference sequence). The CDR3, as DNA: TGTGCCAGCAGCTTCGACTTCACCGGGGAGCTGTTTTTT. Its translation: CASSFDFTGELFF.

This chain uses TRBV7-9 with TRBJ1-1; D gene uncertain. This CDR3 has 14 residues. Deletions cut 4 bases from V and 0 bases from J, with 9 bases between. Germline-derived CDR1 and CDR2 are SEHNR and FQNEAQ (reference sequence). In DNA, the CDR3 is TGTGCCAGCAGCTCTGACATTCTGAACACTGAAGCTTTCTTT. Encoded protein: CASSSDILNTEAFF.